One and the same sample provided the 23 T cell receptor beta chains below, sequenced in a study of cytomegalovirus exposure and HLA in healthy donors. Generated by immunoSEQ multiplex PCR, the TCRdb table keeps only in-frame clones and is missing some. Among 150,000 to 200,000 clones listed, around 90% were seen once. The sequencing input was PBMCs. The source of these receptors is a young man in good health and CMV-seronegative.

The chain has TRBV27 and TRBJ2-7; D ambiguous. The CDR3 is 15 amino acids. Germline V gene lookup returns CDR1 MNHEY and CDR2 SMNVEV (reference sequence). The V end was cut by 6 bases, the J end by 3 bases, with 18 bases between. CDR3 nucleotides: TGTGCCAGCAGCATTGTAGCCCCACCTGACTACGAGCAGTACTTC. Translated, it gives CASSIVAPPDYEQYF.

The rearrangement joins TRBV5-4 to TRBJ1-1; TRBD1 matches at 7 bases. In germline, CDR1 is SGHNT, CDR2 YYREEE (reference sequence). The CDR3 contains 16 residues. V lost 4 bases to trimming and J lost 2 bases; unmatched junction nucleotides: 11. The CDR3 DNA reads as TGTGCCAGCAGCGATATATTCGGGACAGTCAACACTGAAGCTTTCTTT. It is translated as CASSDIFGTVNTEAFF.

V and J are TRBV28 and TRBJ2-7; 7 nucleotides align to TRBD1. The CDR3 has 14 residues. The junction had 8 bases not matched to a gene; V was cut back by 5 bases and J by 4 bases. Germline CDR1 MDHEN, CDR2 SYDVKM. CDR3 nucleotides: TGTGCCAGCAGTACCCGACAGGGCCGGTACGAGCAGTACTTC. Translation: CASSTRQGRYEQYF. The entire variable domain, with the rest obtained from reference TRBV28 and TRBJ2-7, is as follows: DVKVTQSSRYLVKRTGEKVFLECVQDMDHENMFWYRQDPGLGLRLIYFSYDVKMKEKGDIPEGYSVSREKKERFSLILESASTNQTSMYLCASSTRQGRYEQYFGPGTRLTVT.

V and J are TRBV5-1 and TRBJ2-3, with no clear D. The CDR3 consists of 15 residues. In germline, CDR1 is SGHRS, CDR2 YFSETQ. V dropped 0 bases and J dropped 0 bases, with 8 bases sitting between them. The CDR3 reads CASSLGEFSTDTQYF. The CDR3 DNA follows: TGCGCCAGCAGCTTGGGAGAGTTCAGCACAGATACGCAGTATTTT. The full variable domain, in which reference TRBV5-1 and TRBJ2-3 provide the parts outside the CDR3, is KAGVTQTPRYLIKTRGQQVTLSCSPISGHRSVSWYQQTPGQGLQFLFEYFSETQRNKGNFPGRFSGRQFSNSRSEMNVSTLELGDSALYLCASSLGEFSTDTQYFGPGTRLTVL.

The chain couples TRBV5-6 to TRBJ2-1; a possible D gene is TRBD2 (5 bases). In germline, CDR1 is SGHDT, CDR2 YYEEEE. This CDR3 has 14 residues. The germline V and J ends were trimmed by 5 bases and 0 bases, with 9 bases remaining between them. The CDR3 nucleotides read TGTGCCAGCAGTTTCGGGAACTCCTACAATGAGCAGTTCTTC. Amino acids: CASSFGNSYNEQFF.

This chain uses TRBV7-9 with TRBJ2-7; 7 bases align to TRBD1. CDR1 and CDR2 from the germline V gene are SEHNR and FQNEAQ (reference sequence). The CDR3 runs 15 residues. After removal of 4 bases from V and 4 bases from J, the junction contained 10 bases not matched to a gene. The CDR3 sequence: CASSSRQGPMYEQYF. The CDR3 DNA follows: TGTGCCAGCAGCTCCAGACAGGGTCCTATGTACGAGCAGTACTTC. Supplemented by reference TRBV7-9 and TRBJ2-7, the full variable domain reads DTGVSQNPRHKITKRGQNVTFRCDPISEHNRLYWYRQTLGQGPEFLTYFQNEAQLEKSRLLSDRFSAERPKGSFSTLEIQRTEQGDSAMYLCASSSRQGPMYEQYFGPGTRLTVT.

The chain joins TRBV5-5 to TRBJ2-4; 8 nucleotides line up with TRBD1. This CDR3 has 18 residues. Unmatched junction bases numbered 10, after V lost 0 bases and J lost 2 bases. Germline-derived CDR1 and CDR2 are SGHKS and YYEKEE (reference sequence). CDR3 protein: CASSLGADRVATKNIQYF. The CDR3 DNA follows: TGTGCCAGCAGCTTGGGTGCGGACAGGGTAGCAACCAAAAACATTCAGTACTTC.

The chain has TRBV11-2 and TRBJ2-7; TRBD2 might be the D (6 bases). The CDR3 runs to 15 residues. Germline V CDR1 and CDR2: SGHAT, FQNNGV. The V gene lost 2 bases and the J gene lost 0 bases, with 11 bases spanning the gap. In DNA form, the CDR3 reads TGTGCCAGCAGCTTATCCGCGGGAATCTCCTACGAGCAGTACTTC. As protein: CASSLSAGISYEQYF. Full variable domain (rest looked up from reference TRBV11-2 and TRBJ2-7): EAGVAQSPRYKIIEKRQSVAFWCNPISGHATLYWYQQILGQGPKLLIQFQNNGVVDDSQLPKDRFSAERLKGVDSTLKIQPAKLEDSAVYLCASSLSAGISYEQYFGPGTRLTVT.

This rearrangement joins TRBV6-4 to TRBJ2-3; TRBD1 matches at 7 bases. Unmatched junction bases numbered 14, after V lost 5 bases and J lost 12 bases. The CDR3 consists of 14 residues. Germline CDR1 is MRHNA and CDR2 is SNTAGT. The chain's CDR3 is CASSPGQSARIQYF. The CDR3 DNA follows: TGTGCCAGCAGTCCGGGACAGAGCGCGCGTATCCAGTATTTT.

This chain uses TRBV2 with TRBJ1-1, with TRBD1 as a possible D gene (6 bases). This CDR3 has 14 amino acids. V was pared by 6 bases and J by 0 bases, with 11 bases between. CDR1 is SNHLY and CDR2 is FYNNEI in the germline V gene. CDR3 sequence (DNA): TGTGCCAGCAGACCAGGGGCCATGAACACTGAAGCTTTCTTT. This codes for CASRPGAMNTEAFF.

J is TRBJ1-4 and V is TRBV28; D is uncertain. Trimming cost V 6 bases and J 13 bases, with 12 bases left between them. The germline gives CDR1 MDHEN, CDR2 SYDVKM. The CDR3 loop spans 11 amino acids. The CDR3, as DNA: TGTGCCAGCAGCCGACCCCCGGGACTGTTTTTT. Encoded protein: CASSRPPGLFF.

The chain couples TRBV6-1 to TRBJ1-5; tentatively, D is TRBD1 (5 bases). CDR1 and CDR2 (germline): MNHNS, SASEGT. CDR3 length equals 15 residues. V was clipped by 1 base and J by 9 bases, with 16 bases between them. CDR3 region: CASSEEAGGSRPQHF. For the CDR3, the DNA is TGTGCCAGCAGTGAAGAAGCGGGGGGTTCCCGGCCCCAGCATTTT.

J is TRBJ2-1 and V is TRBV10-3; 8 bases are a match to TRBD1. Germline V CDR1 and CDR2: ENHRY, SYGVKD. The CDR3 consists of 16 residues. With V trimmed by 0 bases and J by 5 bases, 6 bases remained unmatched. The CDR3 DNA reads as TGTGCCATCAGTGAGTCCACGACAGGGGAAAACAATGAGCAGTTCTTC. It codes for CAISESTTGENNEQFF.

This clone was recorded only once. V usage is TRBV18 and J usage is TRBJ2-5; D may be TRBD1 (7 bases). Germline CDR1 KGHSH, CDR2 LQKENI. V gave up 6 bases and J gave up 4 bases, with 15 bases separating them. The CDR3 length is 14 residues. The CDR3 loop is CASSPEEGAETQYF. DNA of the CDR3: TGTGCCAGCTCTCCAGAGGAGGGGGCAGAGACCCAGTACTTC. The full variable domain, completed using reference TRBV18 and TRBJ2-5, is NAGVMQNPRHLVRRRGQEARLRCSPMKGHSHVYWYRQLPEEGLKFMVYLQKENIIDESGMPKERFSAEFPKEGPSILRIQQVVRGDSAAYFCASSPEEGAETQYFGPGTRLLVL.

This chain joins TRBV28 and TRBJ1-2; D perhaps matches TRBD1 (5 bases). V lost 7 bases and J 1 base, leaving 25 bases between the germline ends. There are 18 residues in the CDR3. Germline CDR1 is MDHEN and CDR2 is SYDVKM. The CDR3 nucleotides read TGTGCCAGCACCCCCACCGGAGGGACCCCTACGATTAACTATGGCTACACCTTC. The encoded protein is CASTPTGGTPTINYGYTF.

The chain links TRBV19 to TRBJ1-1; TRBD1 matches 7 bases. The germline V gene has CDR1 LNHDA and CDR2 SQIVND (reference sequence). V gave up 3 bases and J gave up 1 base; unmatched junction bases: 2. The CDR3 runs to 14 residues. CDR3 sequence (DNA): TGTGCCAGTAGTATCCGACAGGGGAACACTGAAGCTTTCTTT. Protein product: CASSIRQGNTEAFF.

This chain connects TRBV4-3 to TRBJ2-2, with D possibly TRBD2 on 5 matching bases. The V gene's germline CDR1 is LGHNA and CDR2 YSLEER. V shed 2 bases and J shed 2 bases, with 12 bases lying between them. The CDR3 runs 16 residues. The CDR3 DNA reads as TGCGCCAGCAGCCAACTACCGGGAATAAACACCGGGGAGCTGTTTTTT. Amino acid sequence: CASSQLPGINTGELFF.

This clone was detected a few times. CDR3 region: CASSSWTYGYEQYF. DNA for the CDR3: TGCGCCAGCAGCTCTTGGACATACGGCTACGAGCAGTACTTC. The chain is built from TRBV5-1 and TRBJ2-7; possibly TRBD1 for D (5 bases). Between the trimmed V and J ends, which lost 3 bases and 3 bases, there was a span of 13 bases. Germline CDR1 SGHRS, CDR2 YFSETQ. The CDR3 has 14 amino acids.

This clone was seen a single time. V and J are TRBV30 and TRBJ2-7; D unresolved. The CDR3 totals 15 residues. Trimming took off 0 bases at V and 5 bases at J, with 17 bases between the two ends. CDR1 GTSNPN and CDR2 SVGIG come from the germline V gene (reference sequence). The CDR3 sequence: CAWSVGLAGNHEQYV. DNA of the CDR3: TGTGCCTGGAGTGTCGGGTTAGCCGGTAACCACGAGCAGTACGTC.

V gene TRBV6-5 combines with J gene TRBJ2-2; a possible D gene is TRBD1 (5 bases). The germline V gene has CDR1 MNHEY and CDR2 SVGAGI. The length of the CDR3 is 15 residues. The germline V and J ends were trimmed by 6 bases and 6 bases, with 17 bases remaining between them. The CDR3 DNA sequence: TGTGCCAGCAGAACGCAGGGTTTTCGGCCCGGGGAGCTGTTTTTT. It specifies CASRTQGFRPGELFF.

This clone was found a few times. This chain connects TRBV2 to TRBJ1-5; 7 bases are shared with TRBD1. Germline trimming cut 4 bases from V and 6 bases from J; bases unmatched to any gene: 0. This CDR3 contains 12 residues. CDR1 and CDR2 (germline): SNHLY, FYNNEI. CDR3 in DNA: TGTGCCAGCAGTGGGGACAGTCAGCCCCAGCATTTT. Its protein is CASSGDSQPQHF.

The J gene is TRBJ2-1, the V gene TRBV18, with 9 nucleotides matching TRBD2. Germline CDR1 KGHSH, CDR2 LQKENI. The CDR3 is 18 residues long. V was clipped by 0 bases and J by 6 bases; unmatched bases: 12. The CDR3 region is CASSPPGLREGLGNEQFF. For the CDR3, the DNA is TGTGCCAGCTCACCACCTGGTCTGCGGGAGGGCCTCGGCAATGAGCAGTTCTTC.

This sequence joins TRBV20-1 and TRBJ1-1; TRBD1 aligns across 8 bases. This CDR3 is 11 amino acids long. Germline CDR1 is DFQATT and CDR2 is SNEGSKA (reference sequence). The J segment lost 11 bases and the V segment lost 6 bases, leaving 8 bases of the junction unmatched. CDR3 DNA sequence: TGCAGTGCCAGGACGACAGGGGTTGCTTTCTTT. Protein sequence: CSARTTGVAFF.